This TCR beta chain was recorded in a study of blood T cell repertoires in COVID-19. About the research overall: Acute and convalescent COVID-19 specimens originated in the United States, Italy and Spain.

V lost 4 bases, J lost 5 bases, and 17 bases lay in between. This CDR3 comprises 15 residues. Germline V gives CDR1 SNHLY, CDR2 FYNNEI. Original processing methods: Estimated nucleated cell counts came from reference gene primer amplification. The assay was immunoSEQ multiplex PCR, and TCRdb's table has in-frame clones only and misses some. V, J and clone size are those of that table, while D and trimming were read from the DNA. In the table there are about 140,000 clones, around 89% of which are singletons. The sample was peripheral blood. The clonotype originates from a human donor in a cohort sampled during active COVID-19. V is TRBV2 and J is TRBJ1-1, with D unresolved. The CDR3 region has the DNA TGTGCCAGCAGTGTTACCTCCTTCGGAGGGACTGAAGCTTTCTTT. Translating it yields CASSVTSFGGTEAFF.